Included here is one T cell receptor beta chain sequence, with context. Its antigen remains unidentified. The data are from a study of T cell responses to AZD1222 COVID-19 vaccine. The germline V gene encodes CDR1 KGHSH and CDR2 LQKENI. CDR3 length: 17 amino acids. V lost 2 bases, J lost 0 bases, and 4 bases stayed unmatched. TCRdb keeps only in-frame clones here, not all; method: immunoSEQ multiplex PCR. The repertoire holds 180,000 or so clones, 92% seen once, with 1% to 1.5% in the top ten. Study-wide results and caveats: Seropositivity was recorded at baseline in only a handful of AZD1222 recipients. Possibly, clonal diversity was underestimated; donors were largely white British and included more females. No day 14 peak samples; only post-peak repertoires were characterized. Reportedly, nearly half of unique spike TCRs recognized epitopes outside B.1.351/B.1.1.7 mutations.

The specimen was peripheral blood, collected 28 days after the second AZD1222 dose. This sequence originates from an adult who received the AZD1222 COVID-19 vaccine. The rearrangement uses TRBV18 and TRBJ2-3; 11 bases agree with TRBD2. The CDR3 DNA reads TGTGCCAGCTCACCATTTACTAGCGGGGGTAGCACAGATACGCAGTATTTT. Encoded protein: CASSPFTSGGSTDTQYF.